This record looks at one TCR beta chain sequence and its context. Antigen unknown. There are 13 residues in the CDR3. Per germline, CDR1 SQVTM and CDR2 ANQGSEA. With 3 bases clipped from V and 6 bases from J, the junction kept 2 bases outside the gene matches. Treatment denoted: oral pan-JAK inhibitor, 5-10 mg twice daily. The data were taken from a study of CD8+ T cells in alopecia areata. Findings and limits, study-wide: Scalp samples also yield sequences of resident alphabeta T cells from normal skin. Scalp lesions, especially in alopecia totalis/universalis, had higher clonality than normal scalp.

In each case, RNA was isolated and then reverse transcribed into cDNA as the sequencing template. Measured with immunoSEQ multiplex PCR; TCRdb has only the in-frame clones, and not every one. The sample records roughly 190,000 clones, roughly 66% being singletons. The chain links TRBV29-1 to TRBJ2-2, with 9 bases that match TRBD1. This specimen was CD4+ T cells sorted from blood, taken at week 24, from a patient treated with tofacitinib. The TCR was taken from a human donor with alopecia areata. CDR3 in amino acids: CSVERQGAGELFF. In DNA, the CDR3 is TGCAGCGTTGAGAGACAGGGGGCCGGGGAGCTGTTTTTT.